This T cell receptor (beta chain) was sequenced for a study of human T cells and chemical hapten exposure. Overall study results and limits: There were significantly more large CDR3 similarity clusters among expanded TCRs than among controls.

Individual cDNA molecules each carried unique molecular identifiers attached by the library. TCRdb reanalysed the RACE reads using MiXCR and keeps one entry per CDR3 protein. Counted here are a few hundred thousand distinct CDR3 sequences, 8.6% occurring once; the ten biggest clones make up roughly 2.5%. The CDR3 is 14 amino acids. Trimming pared 5 bases from V and 4 bases from J, leaving 13 bases between. Concerning this clonotype itself: The antigen is undetermined.

Indicated time point: pre-sensitization, week 0. The treatment here: therapeutic diphenylcyclopropenone sensitization with weekly scalp DPC. Those who donated were patients with alopecia, 18 to 70 years of age, and suitable for DPC. This TCR was sampled from a woman aged 40-49 years with alopecia areata. Some clones in this sample may be carry-over from other donors' samples. Sequenced here: whole blood, sampled in connection with sensitization to the hapten diphenylcyclopropenone (DPC). The chain combines TRBV12-3 or TRBV12-4 with TRBJ2-3, with D hard to call. CDR3 region: CASSLISVSDTQYF. DNA for the CDR3: TGTGCCAGCAGTCTTATTTCGGTCTCAGATACGCAGTATTTT.